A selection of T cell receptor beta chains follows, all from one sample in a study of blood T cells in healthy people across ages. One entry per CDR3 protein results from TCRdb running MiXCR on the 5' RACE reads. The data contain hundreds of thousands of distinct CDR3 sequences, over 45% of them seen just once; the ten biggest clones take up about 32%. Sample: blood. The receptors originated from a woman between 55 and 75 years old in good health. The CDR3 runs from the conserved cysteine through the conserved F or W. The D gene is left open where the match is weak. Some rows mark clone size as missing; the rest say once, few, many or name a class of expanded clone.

CDR3: CASSVPMKTYGYTF
DNA: TGTGCCAGCAGCGTGCCCATGAAGACCTATGGCTACACCTTC
length: 14
D: .
J: TRBJ1-2
size: .
V: TRBV5-6

CDR3: CSARVPSGIYEQYF
DNA: TGCAGTGCTAGAGTTCCTAGCGGGATCTACGAGCAGTACTTC
length: 14
D: TRBD2
J: TRBJ2-7
size: few
V: TRBV20-1

CDR3: CASSSSQAVAYNEQFF
DNA: TGTGCCAGCAGTTCGTCCCAAGCGGTGGCCTACAATGAGCAGTTCTTC
length: 16
D: .
J: TRBJ2-1
size: few
V: TRBV28

CDR3: CAISDFGGAAHYGYTF
DNA: TGTGCCATCAGTGATTTCGGGGGCGCTGCCCACTATGGCTACACCTTC
length: 16
D: .
J: TRBJ1-2
size: .
V: TRBV10-3

CDR3: CAWSRQLNTEAFF
DNA: TGTGCCTGGAGTCGACAGCTGAACACTGAAGCTTTCTTT
length: 13
D: .
J: TRBJ1-1
size: .
V: TRBV30

CDR3: CASSQTSGGVDEQFF
DNA: TGTGCCAGCAGCCAAACTAGCGGGGGAGTCGATGAGCAGTTCTTC
length: 15
D: TRBD2
J: TRBJ2-1
size: .
V: TRBV4-2

CDR3: CSSAADTQYF
DNA: TGCAGTTCCGCTGCGGATACGCAGTATTTT
length: 10
D: .
J: TRBJ2-3
size: few
V: TRBV20-1

CDR3: CASSYGTGNYEQYF
DNA: TGTGCCAGCAGTTACGGGACTGGGAACTACGAGCAGTACTTC
length: 14
D: .
J: TRBJ2-7
size: few
V: TRBV6-5

CDR3: CSARAPGGGSGETQYF
DNA: TGCAGTGCTAGAGCTCCTGGTGGAGGCTCCGGAGAGACCCAGTACTTC
length: 16
D: .
J: TRBJ2-5
size: .
V: TRBV20-1

CDR3: CASSLPGLPIYEQYF
DNA: TGTGCCAGCAGCTTACCGGGACTCCCAATTTACGAGCAGTACTTC
length: 15
D: .
J: TRBJ2-7
size: .
V: TRBV7-9

CDR3: CASSQDLPGTLDF
DNA: TGTGCCAGCAGCCAAGATCTCCCCGGGACCTTAGACTTC
length: 13
D: .
J: TRBJ2-7
size: once
V: TRBV3-1

CDR3: CASSFTGLFRAEQYF
DNA: TGCGCCAGCAGCTTCACCGGACTCTTCCGTGCCGAGCAGTACTTC
length: 15
D: .
J: TRBJ2-7
size: .
V: TRBV5-1

CDR3: CASSLAVQGYYNEQFF
DNA: TGTGCCAGCAGCTTGGCTGTGCAGGGGTATTACAATGAGCAGTTCTTC
length: 16
D: .
J: TRBJ2-1
size: .
V: TRBV5-4

CDR3: CASSNQAGLAKNIQYF
DNA: TGTGCCAGCAGCAACCAGGCGGGGTTAGCCAAAAACATTCAGTACTTC
length: 16
D: .
J: TRBJ2-4
size: many
V: TRBV21-1

CDR3: CSVVLQDYGYTF
DNA: TGCAGCGTTGTACTGCAGGACTATGGCTACACCTTC
length: 12
D: .
J: TRBJ1-2
size: many
V: TRBV29-1

CDR3: CSAATDLSYEQYF
DNA: TGCAGTGCGGCGACCGATCTCTCCTACGAGCAGTACTTC
length: 13
D: .
J: TRBJ2-7
size: .
V: TRBV20-1

CDR3: CASPSGPYEQYF
DNA: TGTGCCAGTCCTAGCGGACCGTACGAGCAGTACTTC
length: 12
D: TRBD2
J: TRBJ2-7
size: .
V: TRBV7-2

CDR3: CASSQISTYNEQFF
DNA: TGCGCCAGCAGCCAAATTTCGACCTACAATGAGCAGTTCTTC
length: 14
D: .
J: TRBJ2-1
size: .
V: TRBV4-3

CDR3: CSARETGGQNTIYF
DNA: TGCAGTGCTAGAGAGACAGGGGGGCAAAACACCATATATTTT
length: 14
D: TRBD1
J: TRBJ1-3
size: few
V: TRBV20-1

CDR3: CASSQEWGQGWTEAFF
DNA: TGTGCCAGCAGCCAAGAATGGGGACAGGGATGGACTGAAGCTTTCTTT
length: 16
D: TRBD1
J: TRBJ1-1
size: .
V: TRBV4-2